These 18 T cell receptor beta chains were all obtained from the same sample, sequenced in a study of graft-versus-host responses after intestinal transplantation (dated by TCRdb to about 2021). The meaning of the sample's time point label: cells obtained before transplantation from donor or recipient. The library was built by means of the immunoSEQ multiplex PCR assay. Held by TCRdb, this immuneACCESS table contains in-frame sequences only and omits some clones. Under half of the omission traces to an unresolved V gene where checked; the cause of the rest is unknown. For this sample the table gives about 59,000 clones, of which approximately 94% were detected only once. The ten most abundant clones make up 0.38% of the sample. These receptors are not linked to any known antigen. Sequenced material: unstimulated CD4+ T cells sorted from spleen or lymph node cells, taken before transplant. The receptors here all came from a human donor who was the organ donor for an intestinal transplant.

The chain employs TRBV7-2 and TRBJ2-3; D remains unclear. Germline CDR1 reads SGHTA; CDR2 reads FQGNSA. The germline V and J ends were trimmed by 2 bases and 2 bases, with 17 bases remaining between them. The CDR3 contains 17 residues. In nucleotides, the CDR3 is TGTGCCAGCAGCTTAATGGCGACTCCCCCGTCCACAGATACGCAGTATTTT. This sequence encodes CASSLMATPPSTDTQYF.

The CDR3 is CASSLTGDTGELFF. The CDR3 DNA is TGTGCCAGCAGCCTGACAGGGGATACCGGGGAGCTGTTTTTT. The J gene is TRBJ2-2, the V gene TRBV7-3, with 8 bases identical to TRBD1. This CDR3 has 14 amino acids. V shed 5 bases, J shed 5 bases, and the junction held 4 bases outside the gene matches. The germline CDR1 and CDR2 sequences are SGHTA and FQGTGA.

The chain joins TRBV6-6 to TRBJ1-5; D ambiguous. Per the germline V gene, CDR1 is MNHNY and CDR2 is SVGAGI (reference sequence). The CDR3 totals 12 residues. V was cut by 0 bases and J by 6 bases, with 3 bases left in between. Here the CDR3 reads CASSYSGQPQHF. As DNA, the CDR3 is TGTGCCAGCAGTTACTCTGGTCAGCCCCAGCATTTT.

The chain recombines TRBV15 with TRBJ2-7, with TRBD2 matching 9 bases. V was clipped by 0 bases and J by 5 bases; unmatched bases: 20. The CDR3 loop spans 20 amino acids. Germline V gives CDR1 LNHNV, CDR2 YYDKDF (reference sequence). The CDR3 nucleotides read TGTGCCACCAGCAGAGATAAAACCCCTCCGCCCGGCGGGGGGGCCCACGAGCAGTACTTC. Translating it yields CATSRDKTPPPGGGAHEQYF.

The count of this clone is one. Different DNA sequences within this sample yield the same CDR3. V gene TRBV10-3 combines with J gene TRBJ2-7; 11 bases are a match to TRBD1. CDR1 is ENHRY, CDR2 SYGVKD, per germline. CDR3 length: 13 residues. The junction had 5 bases not matched to a gene; V was cut back by 6 bases and J by 7 bases. For the CDR3, the DNA is TGTGCCATCAGCGGACAGGGGGCGGTTGAGCAGTACTTC. Protein product: CAISGQGAVEQYF.

The chain has TRBV9 and TRBJ2-1; no clear D gene. The CDR3 contains 11 residues. The V end lost 4 bases, the J end lost 4 bases, and 3 bases lay between the germline ends. CDR1 is SGDLS, CDR2 YYNGEE, per germline. The CDR3 DNA sequence: TGTGCCAGCAGCCTGTACAATGAGCAGTTCTTC. Its protein is CASSLYNEQFF. The full variable domain, completed using reference TRBV9 and TRBJ2-1, is DSGVTQTPKHLITATGQRVTLRCSPRSGDLSVYWYQQSLDQGLQFLIQYYNGEERAKGNILERFSAQQFPDLHSELNLSSLELGDSALYFCASSLYNEQFFGPGTRLTVL.

The gene calls are TRBV18 and TRBJ2-7, with 9 bases lining up with TRBD2. The CDR3 is 14 amino acids. The V and J ends lost 5 bases and 6 bases, in that order; junction bases with no gene match: 8. The V gene's germline CDR1 is KGHSH and CDR2 LQKENI. The DNA for the CDR3 is TGTGCCAGCTCATTCGCTAGCGGGGAGTCCGAGCAGTACTTC. Encoded protein: CASSFASGESEQYF.

The J gene is TRBJ2-7, the V gene TRBV29-1; D may be TRBD2 (6 bases). Germline V gives CDR1 SQVTM, CDR2 ANQGSEA. With 6 bases removed from V and 3 bases from J, the gap between germline ends came to 18 bases. This CDR3 spans 14 amino acids. The CDR3, as DNA: TGCAGCGTCTTGGACCCGACGGGGGTCTACGAGCAGTACTTC. Residues: CSVLDPTGVYEQYF.

This chain uses TRBV4-3 with TRBJ2-5; possibly TRBD1 for D (6 bases). Germline CDR1 and CDR2: LGHNA and YSLEER. The CDR3 sequence is 17 residues long. Trimming removed 3 bases from V and 7 bases from J, with 24 bases in between. CDR3 loop: CASSQDIPGQVRVTQYF. DNA of the CDR3: TGCGCCAGCAGCCAGGACATACCGGGACAAGTAAGGGTGACCCAGTACTTC.

The rearrangement links TRBV19 to TRBJ1-5, with a weak D call TRBD1 (6 bases). The CDR3 runs 13 residues. CDR1 is LNHDA, CDR2 SQIVND, per germline (reference sequence). Trimming removed 8 bases from V and 3 bases from J, with 11 bases in between. The DNA of the CDR3 is TGTGCCAGTTCCCACAGGGTCAATCAGCCCCAGCATTTT. Translation: CASSHRVNQPQHF.

The DNA of the CDR3 is TGCGCCAGCAGCCAGGGAGTGAGCACAGATACGCAGTATTTT. Protein: CASSQGVSTDTQYF. This rearrangement joins TRBV4-1 to TRBJ2-3; possible D gene TRBD2, 5 bases. The CDR3 is made up of 14 amino acids. The V end lost 3 bases, the J end lost 0 bases, and 7 bases lay between the germline ends. CDR1 and CDR2 (germline): MGHRA, YSYEKL.

The chain joins TRBV7-3 to TRBJ2-2; D not certain. The CDR3 has 13 residues. CDR1 is SGHTA and CDR2 is FQGTGA in the germline V gene. Trimming left V 5 bases short and J 1 base short, with 5 bases between. The CDR3 region has the DNA TGTGCCAGCAGCAGACTGAACACCGGGGAGCTGTTTTTT. Residues: CASSRLNTGELFF.

In its sample, this clone was seen once. The chain couples TRBV7-3 to TRBJ2-3; 7 bases line up with TRBD2. This CDR3 is built from 14 residues. Germline V CDR1 and CDR2: SGHTA, FQGTGA. Losses at the gene ends were 4 bases for V and 0 bases for J; bases not matched to a gene: 1. The CDR3 coding sequence is TGTGCCAGCAGCTGGGGGGGTAGCACAGATACGCAGTATTTT. Translation: CASSWGGSTDTQYF.

V and J are TRBV6-5 and TRBJ2-3; 8 positions agree with TRBD2. The trim removed 5 bases at V and 4 bases at J, leaving 8 bases unmatched. Per germline, CDR1 MNHEY and CDR2 SVGAGI. The CDR3 has 15 amino acids. CDR3 in amino acids: CASSVRGGTADTQYF. In DNA, the CDR3 is TGTGCCAGCAGTGTCCGGGGGGGGACGGCAGATACGCAGTATTTT.

This clone was counted a few times. Additional DNA sequences in this sample encode the identical CDR3. The chain joins TRBV7-3 to TRBJ2-3; 7 bases are shared with TRBD2. The J segment lost 3 bases and the V segment lost 5 bases, leaving 2 bases of the junction unmatched. There are 13 residues in the CDR3. CDR1 and CDR2 (germline): SGHTA, FQGTGA. CDR3 sequence: CASSPSGTDTQYF. CDR3 DNA: TGTGCCAGCAGCCCTAGCGGTACAGATACGCAGTATTTT.

The rearrangement joins TRBV6-6 to TRBJ2-5, with D perhaps matching TRBD2 (6 bases). The better agreement between TRBJ2-7 and the DNA end casts doubt on the J call. This CDR3 comprises 14 residues. Germline V gives CDR1 MNHNY, CDR2 SVGAGI (reference sequence). Written as DNA, the CDR3 is TGTGCCAGCAATCCGGGACTTTCAACCTACGAGCAGTACTTC. Translating it yields CASNPGLSTYEQYF.

The genes are TRBV28 and TRBJ2-3; 7 nucleotides line up with TRBD1. CDR3 length: 16 residues. The V and J ends lost 3 bases and 2 bases, in that order; junction bases with no gene match: 8. Germline-derived CDR1 and CDR2 are MDHEN and SYDVKM. In DNA form, the CDR3 reads TGTGCCAGCAGTTTGCAGGGGGTTGGGAACACAGATACGCAGTATTTT. It yields the protein CASSLQGVGNTDTQYF.

Of note for this clone: The identical CDR3 is also encoded by other nucleotide sequences in the sample. V usage is TRBV12-5 and J usage is TRBJ2-1; 7 positions match TRBD2. Germline-derived CDR1 and CDR2 are LGHNT and FRNRAP. The junction had 9 bases not matched to a gene; V was cut back by 5 bases and J by 5 bases. The CDR3 spans 15 residues. CDR3 protein: CASGLQRGANNEQFF. The DNA of the CDR3 is TGTGCTAGTGGTCTGCAGCGGGGAGCCAACAATGAGCAGTTCTTC.